One sample yielded the 5 T cell receptor beta chains listed below, sequenced in a study of T cell repertoires in cytomegalovirus infection. MiXCR, applied by TCRdb to the reads, yields one record per CDR3 protein. The data hold around 450,000 distinct CDR3 sequences, with about 11% observed a single time. Material for sequencing was PBMCs. The source is a human donor in good health (CMV status not recorded). Some clones in this sample may be carry-over from other donors' samples.

About this clonotype itself: A much larger clone lies one base from this, so it may be a read error. The chain couples TRBV11-2 to TRBJ2-6, with 12 bases aligning to TRBD2. The CDR3 consists of 17 residues. Losses at the gene ends were 6 bases for V and 3 bases for J; bases not matched to a gene: 6. Germline-derived CDR1 and CDR2 are SGHAT and FQNNGV. Written as DNA, the CDR3 is TGTGCCAGCAGGGCGACTAGCGGGAGTTTTGGGGCCAACGTCCTGACTTTC. As protein: CASRATSGSFGANVLTF.

This clonotype has more than one count but fewer than ten. The chain combines TRBV20-1 with TRBJ2-7; TRBD1 aligns across 7 bases. The length of the CDR3 is 15 residues. Germline V lookup: CDR1 DFQATT, CDR2 SNEGSKA (reference sequence). Trimming took 6 bases from V and 3 from J; bases not matched to a gene: 14. CDR3 nucleotide sequence: TGCAGTGCGGCGGCAGGGGGTACCTTTGGCTACGAGCAGTACTTC. Translation gives CSAAAGGTFGYEQYF.

This clonotype was seen ten or more times. The gene calls are TRBV20-1 and TRBJ1-1; TRBD1 agrees at 10 bases. CDR1 and CDR2 from the germline V gene are DFQATT and SNEGSKA (reference sequence). CDR3 size: 13 residues. With 5 bases clipped from V and 1 base from J, the junction kept 1 base outside the gene matches. The CDR3 loop is CSAGTGENTEAFF. The DNA of the CDR3 is TGCAGTGCTGGGACAGGGGAGAACACTGAAGCTTTCTTT.

The table lists this clonotype with a few counts. This rearrangement joins TRBV20-1 to TRBJ2-2, with TRBD2 matching over 9 bases. V lost 0 bases and J lost 7; bases outside the gene matches: 9. This CDR3 contains 16 residues. Germline V CDR1 and CDR2: DFQATT, SNEGSKA (reference sequence). CDR3 residues: CSARDHGGRVLGELFF. The CDR3 DNA reads TGCAGTGCTAGAGATCATGGCGGGAGGGTTCTCGGGGAGCTGTTTTTT.

This clonotype has more than one count but fewer than ten. The V gene is TRBV28, the J gene TRBJ2-2; the D call may be TRBD1 or TRBD2 (5 bases each). V dropped 9 bases and J dropped 4 bases, with 18 bases sitting between them. Per the germline V gene, CDR1 is MDHEN and CDR2 is SYDVKM. The CDR3 covers 15 residues. The CDR3 loop is CASLPASQGTGELFF. CDR3 sequence (DNA): TGTGCCAGTCTCCCGGCTAGCCAGGGCACCGGGGAGCTGTTTTTT.